The entry below gives a single TCR beta chain sequence along with its context. Recruits, aged about 18 to 100 years, lived in 25 or so US areas. Allocation to cohorts depended on clinical history reported by the participants. Germline V gene data show CDR1 as LNHDA and CDR2 as SQIVND (reference sequence). This CDR3 contains 15 residues. V was cut by 5 bases and J by 2 bases, with 15 bases left in between. In the study's own analysis: Using reference gene primer amplification, nucleated cell counts were estimated. TCRdb's copy holds only in-frame clones and misses some; the assay was immunoSEQ multiplex PCR. V, J and clone size were drawn from that table, and D and trimming were deduced from the DNA. The sample lists 150,000 to 200,000 clones, 80% to 90% occurring once. The data originate from a study of blood T cell repertoires in COVID-19. As for the study in general: Italy, Spain and the United States were the sources of the convalescent and acute COVID-19 samples.

Sequencing was carried out using PBMCs or T cells enriched from blood (not recorded which). V is TRBV19 and J is TRBJ2-5; the D gene is possibly TRBD1 (6 bases). The TCR comes from a woman in her 40s with acute COVID-19. The CDR3, as DNA: TGTGCCAGTAGTTCTCATCCGGACAGTCAAGAGACCCAGTACTTC. Its protein is CASSSHPDSQETQYF.